This TCR beta chain was identified in a study of blood T cell repertoires in COVID-19 (dated by TCRdb to 2018 to 2021). Context from the whole study: Samples from collaborators originated in the United States, Italy and Spain and spanned both the acute and convalescent phases of COVID-19. Where available, HLA class I and class II types were obtained from metadata supplied by the sample provider rather than from assay-based typing. Deeply sampled blood TCRbeta repertoires from subjects exposed to, actively infected with, or recovered from COVID-19 were included in the dataset. The prospective study material was composed of cDNA or gDNA derived from T cells, B-cell-depleted T cells, or PBMCs. The samples were drawn from two sources: the first 160 participants of the ongoing ImmuneRACE study, and 1,254 subjects contributed by 6 global collaborators. The sample metadata nearly always contained a de-identified subject ID, COVID-19 status, age in years and sex. The repertoires were released in a freely available public database intended as a resource for research on the immune response to SARS-CoV-2. Broad study findings and their caveats: How much clinical and demographic metadata was included differed by source and by participant, and the metadata was provided uncurated.

Regarding this clone: The clone's antigen remains unknown. No base qualities exist here, and no much larger clone lies one base off it.

Whole blood was collected in K2EDTA tubes by collaborating institutions according to the institutions' own protocols. For TCRbeta analysis, collaborators shipped samples as frozen whole blood, isolated PBMCs, or DNA extracted from either of those sample types. TCRbeta CDR3 regions were amplified from genomic DNA using the immunoSEQ Assay, a bias-controlled multiplex PCR. In the authors' own workflow: The number of nucleated cells in each sample was estimated by amplification of reference gene primers within the assay. To quantify the absolute abundance of each unique TCRbeta CDR3 rearrangement, sequence reads were collapsed and filtered. For each sample, productive Simpson clonality was calculated by taking the square root of Simpson's diversity index across productive rearrangements. TCRdb took this table from immuneACCESS and kept in-frame rearrangements with V and J called. Such tables lack part of the clones; where checked against another copy, unresolved V genes explain under half of the gap, and the rest is unexplained. V and J calls and clone size are those listed in that table; D and trimming were worked out from the DNA. The sample has roughly 100,000 clones on record, around 86% of them singletons. Of the sample, around 16% is held by the ten largest clones.

Looking up the germline V gene yields CDR1 SGHRS and CDR2 YFSETQ. The CDR3, from cysteine to phenylalanine, totals 14 residues. CDR3 DNA is the only sequence kept; it has 42 bases, read in frame from the first base. Germline trimming amounts to 3 bases on V and 7 bases on J, with 9 as the count of junction bases outside the gene matches. This sequence was found in a man aged 50 to 59 with acute or convalescent COVID-19. The specimen was peripheral blood. Here the chain combines TRBV5-1 and TRBJ1-2; 7 bases in the middle match TRBD1. Here the CDR3 is given as CASSSRTGEGGYTF. The DNA sequence is given as TGCGCCAGCAGCTCCCGGACAGGCGAAGGTGGCTACACCTTC.